Below are 8 T cell receptor beta chains sequenced from a single sample in a study of blood T cell repertoires in COVID-19. Data came from immunoSEQ multiplex PCR; TCRdb stores just in-frame clones and leaves some out. The table has over 200,000 clones, approximately 86% seen once; the top ten hold about 9.8%. Sequencing was performed on peripheral blood. The receptors derive from a man aged 35-49 years who had recovered from COVID-19.

This chain uses TRBV5-4 with TRBJ2-7; TRBD2 agrees at 15 bases. Germline V gives CDR1 SGHNT, CDR2 YYREEE (reference sequence). Germline trimming cut 4 bases from V and 10 bases from J; bases unmatched to any gene: 15. This CDR3 comprises 17 residues. The CDR3 sequence is CASSRGDMGLAGGRQYF. The CDR3 nucleotides read TGTGCCAGCAGCCGGGGAGATATGGGACTAGCGGGAGGACGACAGTACTTC.

V gene TRBV6-6 combines with J gene TRBJ1-1, with D possibly being TRBD1 (5 bases). The germline V gene has CDR1 MNHNY and CDR2 SVGAGI (reference sequence). CDR3 size: 12 residues. Trimming pared 6 bases from V and 3 bases from J, leaving 8 bases between. CDR3: CASRSRDTEAFF. CDR3 sequence (DNA): TGTGCCAGCAGGTCCAGGGACACTGAAGCTTTCTTT.

V gene TRBV19 combines with J gene TRBJ2-2; D is unclear. Deletions cut 7 bases from V and 1 base from J, with 10 bases between. Germline V gives CDR1 LNHDA, CDR2 SQIVND (reference sequence). This CDR3 spans 14 amino acids. For the CDR3, the DNA is TGTGCCAGTAACCGGGTTTGGAACACCGGGGAGCTGTTTTTT. Its translation is CASNRVWNTGELFF. Looking up the rest from reference TRBV19 and TRBJ2-2 gives the full variable domain: DGGITQSPKYLFRKEGQNVTLSCEQNLNHDAMYWYRQDPGQGLRLIYYSQIVNDFQKGDIAEGYSVSREKKESFPLTVTSAQKNPTAFYLCASNRVWNTGELFFGEGSRLTVL.

This rearrangement joins TRBV7-8 to TRBJ2-1; 9 nucleotides line up with TRBD2. The CDR3 contains 16 residues. V lost 2 bases to trimming and J lost 0 bases; unmatched junction nucleotides: 2. Per the germline V gene, CDR1 is SGHVS and CDR2 is FQNEAQ. The CDR3 sequence is CASSLRLADSYNEQFF. The CDR3 DNA reads TGTGCCAGCAGCTTAAGACTAGCGGACTCCTACAATGAGCAGTTCTTC.

This rearrangement joins TRBV7-2 to TRBJ1-1, with 11 nucleotides matching TRBD1. Germline lookup yields CDR1 SGHTA and CDR2 FQGNSA. J lost 4 bases, V lost 5 bases, and 6 bases had no gene match. The CDR3 is 15 amino acids. CDR3 sequence: CASSISGQGATEAFF. The CDR3 region has the DNA TGTGCCAGCAGCATATCCGGACAGGGGGCCACTGAAGCTTTCTTT.

V is TRBV3-1 (or the pseudogene TRBV3-2) and J is TRBJ2-2; TRBD2 might be the D (5 bases). V was clipped by 4 bases and J by 3 bases, with 12 bases between them. CDR3 size: 15 residues. Looked up from germline, CDR1 is LGHDT and CDR2 is YNNKEL (reference sequence). CDR3 bases: TGTGCCAGCAGCCCCGAATGGGGAGACACCGGGGAGCTGTTTTTT. Amino acids: CASSPEWGDTGELFF.

The rearrangement joins TRBV10-1 to TRBJ2-7; D might be TRBD2 (6 bases). CDR3 size: 15 residues. V was clipped by 2 bases and J by 4 bases, with 15 bases between them. Germline V gene data show CDR1 as WNHNN and CDR2 as SYGVQD (reference sequence). CDR3 bases: TGCGCCAGCAGTGAGCAGCGGGCCCGGGGGTACGAGCAGTACTTC. Amino acids: CASSEQRARGYEQYF.

The chain joins TRBV5-1 to TRBJ2-3; 9 bases fit TRBD1. V was clipped by 4 bases and J by 2 bases; unmatched bases: 5. This CDR3 is 15 amino acids long. Germline CDR1 and CDR2: SGHRS and YFSETQ. DNA for the CDR3: TGCGCCAGCAGCATCGGGACAGGGTACACAGATACGCAGTATTTT. Translating gives CASSIGTGYTDTQYF.